The 23 T cell receptor beta chains below were found in one sample sequenced in a study of technical replicates of blood from a handful of donors. This table comes from immunoSEQ multiplex PCR, and its TCRdb copy is limited to in-frame clones, with some not included. The sample lists over 60,000 clones, around 93% occurring once. Sample: T cells isolated from PBMCs. The source is a human donor in good health.

This chain's CDR3 is CASSLAWLSGYTF. The CDR3 DNA follows: TGTGCCAGCAGCTTAGCATGGTTGAGCGGCTACACCTTC. The chain uses TRBV11-2 and TRBJ1-2; D remains ambiguous. Looked up from germline, CDR1 is SGHAT and CDR2 is FQNNGV. V lost 1 base, J lost 8 bases, and 11 bases lay in between. This CDR3 has 13 residues.

The chain has TRBV7-2 and TRBJ2-4, with 9 positions matching TRBD2. The CDR3 is made up of 13 amino acids. V was clipped by 7 bases and J by 6 bases; unmatched bases: 4. Germline V lookup: CDR1 SGHTA, CDR2 FQGNSA. CDR3: CASTSGGINIQYF. The CDR3 coding sequence is TGTGCCAGCACCAGCGGGGGGATAAACATTCAGTACTTC.

The chain is built from TRBV15 and TRBJ2-7, with a weak D call TRBD1 (6 bases). The CDR3 has 14 residues. Germline CDR1 and CDR2: LNHNV and YYDKDF (reference sequence). Between the trimmed V and J ends, which lost 3 bases and 5 bases, there was a span of 14 bases. The DNA for the CDR3 is TGTGCCACCAGCAGGGGCAGGGACATACACGAGCAGTACTTC. As protein: CATSRGRDIHEQYF.

The gene calls are TRBV14 and TRBJ1-2; 11 nucleotides align to TRBD1. J lost 7 bases, V lost 3 bases, and 7 bases had no gene match. The V gene's germline CDR1 is SGHDN and CDR2 FVKESK. The CDR3 is 15 residues long. The DNA for the CDR3 is TGTGCCAGCAGCCAGGGGACAGGGGGACTGTTTGGCTACACCTTC. This sequence encodes CASSQGTGGLFGYTF.

This clone appeared a single time. The chain links TRBV5-4 to TRBJ2-7, with TRBD2 matching 12 bases. Unmatched junction bases numbered 9, after V lost 4 bases and J lost 7 bases. CDR3 length: 15 residues. Germline values: CDR1 SGHNT, CDR2 YYREEE (reference sequence). Here the CDR3 DNA reads TGTGCCAGCAGCAAGACGGGACTAGCGGGCAGGGAGCAGTACTTC. Translating it yields CASSKTGLAGREQYF.

The chain has TRBV10-1 and TRBJ2-3, with 10 nucleotides matching TRBD2. CDR3 length equals 15 residues. Germline trimming cut 3 bases from V and 5 bases from J; bases unmatched to any gene: 5. Germline lookup yields CDR1 WNHNN and CDR2 SYGVQD (reference sequence). CDR3 sequence: CASSDLAGVQDTQYF. The CDR3 DNA follows: TGCGCCAGCAGTGATCTAGCGGGAGTCCAAGATACGCAGTATTTT.

The chain links TRBV5-4 to TRBJ1-2; 7 nucleotides align to TRBD1. Looked up from germline, CDR1 is SGHNT and CDR2 is YYREEE (reference sequence). V gave up 1 base and J gave up 2 bases; unmatched junction bases: 5. The CDR3 contains 15 residues. The CDR3 bases are TGTGCCAGCAGCTTGTTAAGGGGGCAGAACTATGGCTACACCTTC. It yields the protein CASSLLRGQNYGYTF. The variable domain in full, completed from reference TRBV5-4 and TRBJ1-2, reads ETGVTQSPTHLIKTRGQQVTLRCSSQSGHNTVSWYQQALGQGPQFIFQYYREEENGRGNFPPRFSGLQFPNYSSELNVNALELDDSALYLCASSLLRGQNYGYTFGSGTRLTVV.

This chain links TRBV29-1 with TRBJ1-2, with 10 nucleotides matching TRBD1. Trimming at V came to 8 bases and at J to 2 bases, leaving 14 bases not matched to a gene. Per germline, CDR1 SQVTM and CDR2 ANQGSEA. This CDR3 spans 16 amino acids. The CDR3 loop reads CSYGGTGQGSNYGYTF. The DNA for the CDR3 is TGCAGCTACGGGGGTACGGGACAGGGGTCAAACTATGGCTACACCTTC. The full variable domain, completed using reference TRBV29-1 and TRBJ1-2, is SAVISQKPSRDICQRGTSLTIQCQVDSQVTMMFWYRQQPGQSLTLIATANQGSEATYESGFVIDKFPISRPNLTFSTLTVSNMSPEDSSIYLCSYGGTGQGSNYGYTFGSGTRLTVV.

CDR3 amino acids: CASSLLGGTNTGELFF. The CDR3 DNA reads TGCGCCAGCAGCTTGTTGGGAGGGACGAACACCGGGGAGCTGTTTTTT. V gene TRBV5-1 combines with J gene TRBJ2-2, with TRBD2 matching 7 bases. The trim removed 1 base at V and 0 bases at J, leaving 3 bases unmatched. This CDR3 comprises 16 residues. Looked up from germline, CDR1 is SGHRS and CDR2 is YFSETQ.

The rearrangement links TRBV5-1 to TRBJ2-1; TRBD2 agrees at 9 bases. V gave up 0 bases and J gave up 7 bases; unmatched junction bases: 14. The CDR3 has 18 amino acids. The germline V gene has CDR1 SGHRS and CDR2 YFSETQ. The CDR3 coding sequence is TGCGCCAGCAGCTTGGATTTCGGCGGGAGGGCCGTCTTGAATGAGCAGTTCTTC. Encoded protein: CASSLDFGGRAVLNEQFF.

This clone was seen once. The chain uses TRBV4-1 and TRBJ2-7; D gene ambiguous. The CDR3 has 16 amino acids. Trimming pared 0 bases from V and 6 bases from J, leaving 18 bases between. Germline CDR1 reads MGHRA; CDR2 reads YSYEKL. DNA of the CDR3: TGCGCCAGCAGCCAAGATCGCGAGATTCTCGGTCCCGAGCAGTACTTC. Amino acids: CASSQDREILGPEQYF.

CDR3 bases: TGTGCCAGCAGCTCGAGGCTTACAGGTCCTCCGGAGCAGTACTTC. The encoded protein is CASSSRLTGPPEQYF. This chain uses TRBV7-9 with TRBJ2-7, with D maybe TRBD1 (5 bases). V shed 4 bases and J shed 7 bases, with 20 bases lying between them. CDR3 length: 15 amino acids. CDR1 is SEHNR and CDR2 is FQNEAQ in the germline V gene (reference sequence). The complete variable domain, with remaining parts taken from reference TRBV7-9 and TRBJ2-7, reads DTGVSQNPRHKITKRGQNVTFRCDPISEHNRLYWYRQTLGQGPEFLTYFQNEAQLEKSRLLSDRFSAERPKGSFSTLEIQRTEQGDSAMYLCASSSRLTGPPEQYFGPGTRLTVT.

The chain employs TRBV19 and TRBJ2-6; possibly TRBD1 for D (5 bases). This CDR3 is 16 amino acids long. The V and J ends lost 7 bases and 2 bases respectively, with 15 bases between them. Germline V gene sequence: CDR1 LNHDA, CDR2 SQIVND (reference sequence). The CDR3 coding sequence is TGTGCCAGTAAGGCTTGGGGCGTAACTGGGGCCAACGTCCTGACTTTC. This codes for CASKAWGVTGANVLTF.

The rearrangement joins TRBV5-1 to TRBJ1-2, with 11 bases identical to TRBD1. The CDR3 consists of 16 residues. V was pared by 1 base and J by 4 bases, with 6 bases of the junction left unmatched. From germline, CDR1 is SGHRS and CDR2 YFSETQ. The CDR3 DNA follows: TGCGCCAGCAGCTTGTCCTGGGACAGGGGGGGCTATGGCTACACCTTC. It encodes CASSLSWDRGGYGYTF.

The sample holds one count of this clone. The rearrangement uses TRBV18 and TRBJ2-2; 8 bases fit TRBD1. The J segment lost 7 bases and the V segment lost 4 bases, leaving 8 bases of the junction unmatched. CDR1 and CDR2 (germline): KGHSH, LQKENI. The CDR3 loop spans 15 amino acids. The CDR3 reads CASSLGQGVVGELFF. Here the CDR3 DNA reads TGTGCCAGCTCACTTGGACAGGGAGTAGTCGGGGAGCTGTTTTTT.

In this sample, this clone turned up a few times. V usage is TRBV7-9 and J usage is TRBJ1-1; TRBD1 is a possible D gene (5 bases). The CDR3 is made up of 14 amino acids. The germline CDR1 and CDR2 sequences are SEHNR and FQNEAQ (reference sequence). Trimming pared 2 bases from V and 7 bases from J, leaving 14 bases between. CDR3 nucleotide sequence: TGTGCCAGCAGCTTAAAATGGGGGGACCTTGAAGCTTTCTTT. Residues: CASSLKWGDLEAFF.

The chain combines TRBV28 with TRBJ1-2; TRBD1 aligns across 8 bases. The CDR3 contains 17 residues. Losses at the gene ends were 2 bases for V and 4 bases for J; bases not matched to a gene: 12. The germline V gene has CDR1 MDHEN and CDR2 SYDVKM. The chain's CDR3 is CASSLPPLDRALYGYTF. The DNA of the CDR3 is TGTGCCAGCAGTTTACCCCCACTGGACAGGGCCCTCTATGGCTACACCTTC.

This sequence joins TRBV6-1 and TRBJ2-7; the D is unclear. CDR3 length equals 13 residues. Germline CDR1 is MNHNS and CDR2 is SASEGT. Trimming removed 2 bases from V and 2 bases from J, with 7 bases in between. CDR3 in amino acids: CASSEYIPYEQYF. In DNA, the CDR3 is TGTGCCAGCAGTGAATACATACCCTACGAGCAGTACTTC.

The chain combines TRBV19 with TRBJ2-7; D is undetermined. This CDR3 spans 11 amino acids. The V and J ends lost 3 bases and 5 bases respectively, with 5 bases between them. Germline V CDR1 and CDR2: LNHDA, SQIVND (reference sequence). The CDR3 DNA sequence: TGTGCCAGTAGTATTTCCGACGAGCAGTACTTC. It specifies CASSISDEQYF. Drawing the rest from reference TRBV19 and TRBJ2-7, the complete variable domain is DGGITQSPKYLFRKEGQNVTLSCEQNLNHDAMYWYRQDPGQGLRLIYYSQIVNDFQKGDIAEGYSVSREKKESFPLTVTSAQKNPTAFYLCASSISDEQYFGPGTRLTVT.

The chain uses TRBV5-1 and TRBJ2-5; no firm D call. The CDR3 loop spans 13 amino acids. The ends were cut back, 1 base at V and 2 bases at J, with 6 bases in the middle. From germline, CDR1 is SGHRS and CDR2 YFSETQ. CDR3: CASSLSPQETQYF. The CDR3 DNA is TGCGCCAGCAGCTTGTCTCCTCAAGAGACCCAGTACTTC.

The genes are TRBV18 and TRBJ1-2; 10 positions match TRBD1. The length of the CDR3 is 14 residues. Trimming took 0 bases from V and 8 from J; bases not matched to a gene: 3. Germline V gene lookup returns CDR1 KGHSH and CDR2 LQKENI. CDR3 DNA: TGTGCCAGCTCACCACCTTCGACAGGGGGCGGCTACACCTTC. The encoded protein is CASSPPSTGGGYTF.

The chain links TRBV9 to TRBJ2-3, with TRBD2 as a possible D gene (5 bases). The CDR3 has 16 residues. CDR1 is SGDLS, CDR2 YYNGEE, per germline. V lost 2 bases, J lost 0 bases, and 13 bases lay in between. The CDR3 sequence: CASSVVERSSTDTQYF. CDR3 sequence (DNA): TGTGCCAGCAGCGTTGTAGAGCGGAGTAGCACAGATACGCAGTATTTT. The complete variable domain, with remaining parts taken from reference TRBV9 and TRBJ2-3, reads DSGVTQTPKHLITATGQRVTLRCSPRSGDLSVYWYQQSLDQGLQFLIQYYNGEERAKGNILERFSAQQFPDLHSELNLSSLELGDSALYFCASSVVERSSTDTQYFGPGTRLTVL.

The chain uses TRBV5-1 and TRBJ2-7, with 7 bases aligning to TRBD2. V lost 4 bases to trimming and J lost 4 bases; unmatched junction nucleotides: 17. Germline V lookup: CDR1 SGHRS, CDR2 YFSETQ. This CDR3 is 17 amino acids long. CDR3 in amino acids: CASSRFQRGRDSYEQYF. For the CDR3, the DNA is TGCGCCAGCAGCCGTTTTCAGCGGGGACGAGACTCTTACGAGCAGTACTTC.